The text below deals with one T cell receptor (beta chain). Its antigen remains unknown. This specimen belongs to a study of shared clonotypes between healthy human individuals. General study findings and limits: Sorted-subset sequencing, rarefaction showed, was incomplete despite large depth.

TCRdb's table, derived via immunoSEQ multiplex PCR, lists solely in-frame clones and lacks some. The table shows about 700,000 clones, with about 90% occurring only once. This CDR3 region has 16 residues. Germline assignment: CDR1 LNHDA and CDR2 SQIVND (reference sequence). J gave up 3 bases and V 1 base, and 6 bases lay outside the gene matches. Positive CCR7 selection of CD45RO-negative cells yielded the naive CD8 cells, and terminally differentiated effector memory CD45RA+ cells were excluded. The sequenced sample was naive CD8+ T cells sorted from blood. This chain joins TRBV19 and TRBJ2-1, with 7 bases identical to TRBD2. This receptor was identified in a man aged 25-40 years in good health. Written as DNA, the CDR3 is TGTGCCAGTAGTATAGTCGGGGACTACCTCTACAATGAGCAGTTCTTC. This codes for CASSIVGDYLYNEQFF.